The 3 T cell receptor beta chains given below trace back to one sample, sequenced in a study of cytomegalovirus exposure and HLA in healthy donors. 60 Vbeta and 13 Jbeta primers were used in PCR. TCRdb's copy holds only in-frame clones and misses some; the assay was immunoSEQ multiplex PCR. Among 150,000 or so clones listed, 60% to 80% were seen once. Input material: PBMCs. The origin of the receptors is a woman in her thirties or forties in good health and CMV-seronegative.

This chain joins TRBV7-2 and TRBJ1-4; D remains ambiguous. Germline-derived CDR1 and CDR2 are SGHTA and FQGNSA. V shed 5 bases and J shed 0 bases, with 10 bases lying between them. This CDR3 is built from 15 residues. The CDR3 loop reads CASSPPDSTNEKLFF. CDR3 sequence (DNA): TGTGCCAGCAGCCCTCCGGACTCAACTAATGAAAAACTGTTTTTT. The variable domain in full, completed from reference TRBV7-2 and TRBJ1-4, reads GAGVSQSPSNKVTEKGKDVELRCDPISGHTALYWYRQSLGQGLEFLIYFQGNSAPDKSGLPSDRFSAERTGGSVSTLTIQRTQQEDSAVYLCASSPPDSTNEKLFFGSGTQLSVL.

This clone was seen once. This chain uses TRBV7-2 with TRBJ2-7; 15 nucleotides line up with TRBD2. This CDR3 contains 14 residues. Germline V gives CDR1 SGHTA, CDR2 FQGNSA. The V gene end was trimmed by 6 bases and the J gene end by 4 bases; junction bases not matched to a gene: 1. The chain's CDR3 is CASRGTSGGYEQYF. The CDR3 bases are TGTGCCAGCAGAGGGACTAGCGGGGGGTACGAGCAGTACTTC.

This chain connects TRBV18 to TRBJ2-5, with D uncertain. The germline V gene has CDR1 KGHSH and CDR2 LQKENI. V lost 5 bases and J 3 bases, leaving 4 bases between the germline ends. This CDR3 has 11 residues. CDR3 residues: CASSSKETQYF. In DNA form, the CDR3 reads TGTGCCAGCTCATCAAAAGAGACCCAGTACTTC.